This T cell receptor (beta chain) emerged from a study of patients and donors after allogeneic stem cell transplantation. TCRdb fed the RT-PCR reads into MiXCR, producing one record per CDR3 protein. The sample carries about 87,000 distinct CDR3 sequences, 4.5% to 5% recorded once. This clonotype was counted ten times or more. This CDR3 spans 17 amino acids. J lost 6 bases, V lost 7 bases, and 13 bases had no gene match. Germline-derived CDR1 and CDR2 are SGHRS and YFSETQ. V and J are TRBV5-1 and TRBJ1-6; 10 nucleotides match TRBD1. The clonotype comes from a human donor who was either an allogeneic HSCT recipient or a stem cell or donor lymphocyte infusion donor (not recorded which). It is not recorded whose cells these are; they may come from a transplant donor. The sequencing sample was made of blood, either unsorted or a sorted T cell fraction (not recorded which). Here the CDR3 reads CASRDRGSLLANSPLHF. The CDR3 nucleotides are TGCGCCAGCCGGGACAGGGGATCTCTTCTCGCTAATTCACCCCTCCACTTT.